What follows describes a single T cell receptor (beta chain). What it binds is not known. The length of the CDR3 is 13 residues. The V and J ends lost 7 bases and 4 bases respectively, with 14 bases between them. Germline lookup yields CDR1 MNHEY and CDR2 SVGAGI. The data belong to a study of T cell responses to AZD1222 COVID-19 vaccine. The assay was immunoSEQ multiplex PCR, and TCRdb's table has in-frame clones only and misses some. Found here are around 120,000 clones, 88% of them singletons; the top ten hold over 3%. Study conclusions and caveats: When two AZD1222 doses had been given, Spike-specific TCR breadth and depth rose. Unmutated regions of variants are reportedly targeted by nearly half of spike-specific TCRs.

The sequencing used peripheral blood, collected on day 0 of AZD1222 vaccination. This sequence joins TRBV6-5 and TRBJ2-7, with D perhaps TRBD1 or TRBD2 (5 bases each). The TCR sequence derives from an adult in good health. The CDR3 sequence: CASNRDPLYEQYF. CDR3 DNA sequence: TGTGCCAGCAACCGGGACCCACTTTACGAGCAGTACTTC.